The sample holds one count of the clone carrying this T cell receptor (beta chain). This CDR3 is 15 amino acids long. Germline-derived CDR1 and CDR2 are SQVTM and ANQGSEA. V shed 6 bases and J 0 bases; nucleotides not matched to a gene: 3. The data were obtained in a study of blood T cell repertoires in COVID-19. Measured with immunoSEQ multiplex PCR; TCRdb has only the in-frame clones, and not every one. Among around 250,000 clones listed, around nine tenths were seen once. Material: peripheral blood. This receptor was taken from a middle-aged man with active or convalescent COVID-19. The gene calls are TRBV29-1 and TRBJ1-3, with 12 positions matching TRBD1. CDR3 in amino acids: CSVGTGGTSGNTIYF. The CDR3, as DNA: TGCAGCGTGGGGACAGGGGGCACCTCTGGAAACACCATATATTTT.